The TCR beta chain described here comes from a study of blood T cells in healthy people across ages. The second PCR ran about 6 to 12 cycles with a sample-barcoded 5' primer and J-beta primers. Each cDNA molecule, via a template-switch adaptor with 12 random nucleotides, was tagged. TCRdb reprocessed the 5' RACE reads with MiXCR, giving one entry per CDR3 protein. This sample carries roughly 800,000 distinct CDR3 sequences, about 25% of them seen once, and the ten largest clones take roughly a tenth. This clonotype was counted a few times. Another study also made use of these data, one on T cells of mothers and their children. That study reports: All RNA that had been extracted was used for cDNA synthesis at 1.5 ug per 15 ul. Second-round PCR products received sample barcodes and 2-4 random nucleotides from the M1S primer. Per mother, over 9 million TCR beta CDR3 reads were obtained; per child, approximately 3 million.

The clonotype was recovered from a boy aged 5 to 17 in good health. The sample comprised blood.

CDR3 bases: TGCGCCAGCAGCCAACTCCGGGGGCAGACCCAGTACTTC. Its protein is CASSQLRGQTQYF. The gene calls are TRBV4-1 and TRBJ2-5; D is tentatively TRBD1 or TRBD2 (6 bases each). CDR1 and CDR2 (germline): MGHRA, YSYEKL. CDR3 size: 13 residues. Trimming pared 2 bases from V and 6 bases from J, leaving 10 bases between.